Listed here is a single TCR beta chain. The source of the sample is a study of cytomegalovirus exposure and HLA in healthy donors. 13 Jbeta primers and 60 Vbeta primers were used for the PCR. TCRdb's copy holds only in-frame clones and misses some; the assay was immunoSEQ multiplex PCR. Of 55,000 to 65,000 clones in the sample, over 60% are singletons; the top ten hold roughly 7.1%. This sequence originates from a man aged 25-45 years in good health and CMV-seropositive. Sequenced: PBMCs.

For the CDR3, the DNA is TGTGCCAGCAGTCGGGACACAGATACGCAGTATTTT. Translated: CASSRDTDTQYF. The chain links TRBV6-5 to TRBJ2-3, with a weak D call TRBD2 (5 bases). Germline loops: CDR1 MNHEY, CDR2 SVGAGI. The ends were cut back, 5 bases at V and 2 bases at J, with 5 bases in the middle. The CDR3 consists of 12 residues.